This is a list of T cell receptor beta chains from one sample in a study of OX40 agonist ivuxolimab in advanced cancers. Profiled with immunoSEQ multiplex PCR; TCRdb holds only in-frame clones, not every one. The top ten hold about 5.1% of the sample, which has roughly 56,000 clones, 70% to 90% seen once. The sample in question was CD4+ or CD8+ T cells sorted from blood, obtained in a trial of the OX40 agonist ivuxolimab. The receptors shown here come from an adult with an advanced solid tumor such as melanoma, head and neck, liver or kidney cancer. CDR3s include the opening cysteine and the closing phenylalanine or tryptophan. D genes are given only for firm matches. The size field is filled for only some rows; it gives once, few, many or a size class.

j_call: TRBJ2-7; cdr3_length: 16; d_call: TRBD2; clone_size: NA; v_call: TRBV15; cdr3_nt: TGTGCCACCAGCAGAGCCGGCGGGAGGGTTACCTACGAGCAGTACTTC; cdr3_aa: CATSRAGGRVTYEQYF
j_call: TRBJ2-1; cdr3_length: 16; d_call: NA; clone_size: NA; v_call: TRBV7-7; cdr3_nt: TGTGCTAGCAGCCCAGAAGCAGACAGCTCCTACAATGAGCAGTTCTTC; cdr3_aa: CASSPEADSSYNEQFF
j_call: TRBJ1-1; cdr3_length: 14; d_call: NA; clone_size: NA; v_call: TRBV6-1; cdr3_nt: TGTGCCAGCAGCCCGACAGTCTTTAAGATTGAAGCTTTCTTT; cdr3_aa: CASSPTVFKIEAFF
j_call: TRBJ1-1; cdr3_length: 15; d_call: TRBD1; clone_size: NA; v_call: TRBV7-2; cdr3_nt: TGTGCCAGCAGCTTAGGGGTGACAGGGGACCCTGAAGCTTTCTTT; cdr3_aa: CASSLGVTGDPEAFF
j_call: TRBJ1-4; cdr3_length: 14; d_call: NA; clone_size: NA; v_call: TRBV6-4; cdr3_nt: TGTGCCAACAAATCACAGGGTAGAGGGGAAAAACTGTTTTTT; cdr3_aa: CANKSQGRGEKLFF
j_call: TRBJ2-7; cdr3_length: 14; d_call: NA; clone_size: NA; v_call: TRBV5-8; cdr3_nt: TGTGCCAGCAGCTTCCGCGTGGGGCCCTTCGAGCAGTACTTC; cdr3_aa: CASSFRVGPFEQYF
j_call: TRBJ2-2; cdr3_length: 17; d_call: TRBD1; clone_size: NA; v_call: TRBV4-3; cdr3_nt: TGCGCCAGCAGCCAAGATCGGGCAGGGGGATTCACCGGGGAGCTGTTTTTT; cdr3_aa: CASSQDRAGGFTGELFF
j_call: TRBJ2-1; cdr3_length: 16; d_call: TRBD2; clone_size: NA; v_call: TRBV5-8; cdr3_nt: TGTGCCAGCAGGCGTCTAGCGGGTCGTTCCTACAATGAGCAGTTCTTC; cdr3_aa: CASRRLAGRSYNEQFF
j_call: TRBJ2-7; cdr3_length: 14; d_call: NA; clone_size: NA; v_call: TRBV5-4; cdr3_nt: TGTGCCAGCAGCTTTGATACCGGGGCCTACGAGCAGTACTTC; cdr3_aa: CASSFDTGAYEQYF
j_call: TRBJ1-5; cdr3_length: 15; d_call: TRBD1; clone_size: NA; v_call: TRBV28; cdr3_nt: TGTGCCAGCAGCCGGGACAGCCCGACGAATCAGCCCCAGCATTTT; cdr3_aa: CASSRDSPTNQPQHF
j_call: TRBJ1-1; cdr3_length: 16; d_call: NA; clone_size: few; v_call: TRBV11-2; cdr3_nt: TGTGCCAGCCGGAAAGGGAATTTGGGAAAGAACACTGAAGCTTTCTTT; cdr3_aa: CASRKGNLGKNTEAFF
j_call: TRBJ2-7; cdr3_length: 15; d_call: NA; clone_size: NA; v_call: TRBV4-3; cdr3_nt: TGCGCCAGCAGCCGAGGACCGACCGATTACTACGAGCAGTACTTC; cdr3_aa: CASSRGPTDYYEQYF
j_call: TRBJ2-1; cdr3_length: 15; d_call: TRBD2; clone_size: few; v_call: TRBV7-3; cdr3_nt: TGTGCCAGCAGCTTATCTAGCGGGAACGGCAATGAGCAGTTCTTC; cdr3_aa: CASSLSSGNGNEQFF
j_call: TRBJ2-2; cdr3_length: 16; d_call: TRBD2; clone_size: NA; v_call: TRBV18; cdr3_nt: TGTGCCAGCTCACCAGGGGCGGGAGTTTCCACCGGGGAGCTGTTTTTT; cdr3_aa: CASSPGAGVSTGELFF
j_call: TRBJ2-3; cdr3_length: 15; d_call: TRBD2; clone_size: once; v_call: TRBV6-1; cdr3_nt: TGTGCCAGCACTGGGACTAGCGGGAGTGGTGATACGCAGTATTTT; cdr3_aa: CASTGTSGSGDTQYF
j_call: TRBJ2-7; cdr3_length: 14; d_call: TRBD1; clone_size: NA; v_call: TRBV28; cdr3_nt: TGTGCCACCGTGCCGGGGACAGGGGGCCTCGAGCAGTACTTC; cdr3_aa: CATVPGTGGLEQYF
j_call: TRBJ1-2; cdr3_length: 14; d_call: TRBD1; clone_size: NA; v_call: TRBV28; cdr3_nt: TGTGCCAGCAGTCGGGACAGGGAAACCTATGGCTACACCTTC; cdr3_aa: CASSRDRETYGYTF
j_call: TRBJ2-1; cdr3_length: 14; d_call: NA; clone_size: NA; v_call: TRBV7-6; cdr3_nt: TGTGCCAGCAGCATCAACCCCGCGCCCGGGGAGCAGTTCTTC; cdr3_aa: CASSINPAPGEQFF
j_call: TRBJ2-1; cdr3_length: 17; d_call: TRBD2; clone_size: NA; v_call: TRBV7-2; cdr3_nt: TGTGCCAGCACCCGACGCGTGGTAACTAGCGGTGCCAATGAGCAGTTCTTC; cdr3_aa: CASTRRVVTSGANEQFF
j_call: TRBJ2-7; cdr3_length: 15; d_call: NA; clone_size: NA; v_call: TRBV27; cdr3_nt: TGTGCCAGCAGTCCCCCAGGACGGGTCTCCTACGAGCAGTACTTC; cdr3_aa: CASSPPGRVSYEQYF
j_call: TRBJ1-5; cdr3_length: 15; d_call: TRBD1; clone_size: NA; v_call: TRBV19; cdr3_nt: TGTGCCAGTAGTCCGTACAGGGGTGGCAATCAGCCCCAGCATTTT; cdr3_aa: CASSPYRGGNQPQHF
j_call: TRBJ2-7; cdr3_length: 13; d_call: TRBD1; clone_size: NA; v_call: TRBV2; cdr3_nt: TGTGCCAGCAAGCGACAGGGGGACTACGAGCAGTACTTC; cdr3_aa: CASKRQGDYEQYF
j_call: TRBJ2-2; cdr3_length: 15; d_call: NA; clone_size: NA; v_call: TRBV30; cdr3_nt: TGTGCCTTCCCCAGGGGGACGGGGGACACCGGGGAGCTGTTTTTT; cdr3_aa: CAFPRGTGDTGELFF
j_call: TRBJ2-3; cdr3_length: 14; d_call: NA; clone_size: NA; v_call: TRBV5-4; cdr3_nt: TGTGCCAGCAGCTTGGGGATTAGCGAAGATACGCAGTATTTT; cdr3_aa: CASSLGISEDTQYF
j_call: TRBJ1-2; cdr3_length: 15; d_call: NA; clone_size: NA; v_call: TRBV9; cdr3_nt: TGTGCCAGCAGCCCTAGTTCAGGGTCGAACTACGGCTACACCTTC; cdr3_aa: CASSPSSGSNYGYTF
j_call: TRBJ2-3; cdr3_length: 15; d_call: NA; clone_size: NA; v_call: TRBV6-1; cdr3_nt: TGTGCCAGCAGTGTCGTGGCGGGATTCACAGATACGCAGTATTTT; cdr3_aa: CASSVVAGFTDTQYF
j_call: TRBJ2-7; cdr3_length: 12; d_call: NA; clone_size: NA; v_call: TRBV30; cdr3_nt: TGTGCCTGGAGCCCGAGCTCCTACGAGCAGTACTTC; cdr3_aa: CAWSPSSYEQYF
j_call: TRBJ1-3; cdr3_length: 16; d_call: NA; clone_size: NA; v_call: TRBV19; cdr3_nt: TGTGCCAGTAGTATTAACAGATATTCGTCTGGAAACACCATATATTTT; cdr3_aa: CASSINRYSSGNTIYF